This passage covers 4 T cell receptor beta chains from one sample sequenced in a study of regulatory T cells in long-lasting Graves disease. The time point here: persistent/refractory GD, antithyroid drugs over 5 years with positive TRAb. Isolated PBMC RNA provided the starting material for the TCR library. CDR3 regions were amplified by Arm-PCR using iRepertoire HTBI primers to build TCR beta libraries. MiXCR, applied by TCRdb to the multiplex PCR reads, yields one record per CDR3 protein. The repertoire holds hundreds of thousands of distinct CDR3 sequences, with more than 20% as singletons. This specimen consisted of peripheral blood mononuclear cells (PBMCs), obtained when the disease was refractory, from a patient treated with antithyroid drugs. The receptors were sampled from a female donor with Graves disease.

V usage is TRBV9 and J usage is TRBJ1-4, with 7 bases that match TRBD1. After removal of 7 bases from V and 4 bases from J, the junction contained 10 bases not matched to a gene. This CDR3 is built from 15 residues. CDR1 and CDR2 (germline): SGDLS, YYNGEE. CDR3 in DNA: TGTGCCAGCGGGTCGAGCCGGGACAGTAATGAAAAACTGTTTTTT. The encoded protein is CASGSSRDSNEKLFF.

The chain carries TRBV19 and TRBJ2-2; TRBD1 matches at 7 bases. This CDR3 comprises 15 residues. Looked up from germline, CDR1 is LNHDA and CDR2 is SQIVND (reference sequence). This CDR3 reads CASHTRDSGIGELFF. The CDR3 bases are TGTGCTTCCCATACAAGGGACAGCGGCATTGGGGAGCTGTTTTTT.

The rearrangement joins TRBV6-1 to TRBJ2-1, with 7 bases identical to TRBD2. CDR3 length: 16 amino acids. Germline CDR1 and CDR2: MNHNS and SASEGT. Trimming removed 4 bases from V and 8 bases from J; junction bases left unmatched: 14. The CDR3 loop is CASSVLAGTPLDEQFF. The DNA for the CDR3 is TGTGCCAGCAGTGTTTTAGCGGGTACACCCCTGGATGAGCAGTTCTTC.

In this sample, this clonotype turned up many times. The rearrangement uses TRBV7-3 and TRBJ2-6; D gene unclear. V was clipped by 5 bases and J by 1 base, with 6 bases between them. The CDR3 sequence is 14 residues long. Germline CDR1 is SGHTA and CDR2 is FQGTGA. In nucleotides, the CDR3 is TGTGCCAGCAGCCCCCTGTCTGGGGCCAACGTCCTGACTTTC. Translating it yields CASSPLSGANVLTF.